The present T cell receptor (beta chain) was sequenced within a study of T cell responses to AZD1222 COVID-19 vaccine. The CDR3 runs 13 residues. The germline V gene encodes CDR1 SGDLS and CDR2 YYNGEE. V was trimmed by 0 bases and J by 5 bases, leaving 8 bases between them. Repertoires were generated with immunoSEQ multiplex PCR, while TCRdb's copy carries only in-frame clones and drops some. This repertoire shows fewer than 150,000 clones, 85% to 95% found once; its top ten account for approximately 5%. Whole-study results and caveats: The study reported that nearly half of spike-specific TCRs target unmutated variant regions. CD4 TCRs covered the whole spike, strongest at regions 160-218 and 743-854. After the peak T cell response, and only then, were repertoires sampled.

A note on this clone: Antigen specificity is unknown.

The clonotype comes from an adult in good health. The specimen comprised peripheral blood, sampled on day 0 of AZD1222 vaccination. V usage is TRBV9 and J usage is TRBJ2-5, with no clear D. CDR3 in amino acids: CASSVGVGETQYF. CDR3 bases: TGTGCCAGCAGCGTAGGGGTGGGCGAGACCCAGTACTTC.